This T cell receptor beta chain emerged from a study of blood T cells in healthy people across ages. The wider study: Using template switching, researchers captured about one barcoded beta molecule for each two T cells. Study-wide results and caveats: It was the long-lived donors that had more naive CD4+ cells and higher diversity than aged donors.

It was with a sample-barcoded 5' primer and a J-beta primer mix that a second PCR of roughly 7 to 11 cycles was run. Each cDNA molecule, via a template-switch adaptor with 12 random nucleotides, was tagged. No fewer than 3 million CDR3-containing paired-end reads came from each sample. MiXCR, run by TCRdb on the 5' RACE reads, gives a single entry per CDR3 protein. The repertoire holds hundreds of thousands of distinct CDR3 sequences, roughly 60% seen once, with about 27% in the top ten. In its sample, this clonotype was seen once. Its antigen is not identified. Source material: blood. The source of this sequence is a man in his thirties or forties in good health.

The CDR3 sequence: CASSQDLAFQETQYF. DNA for the CDR3: TGTGCCAGCAGCCAAGATCTTGCTTTCCAAGAGACCCAGTACTTC. The chain couples TRBV4-2 to TRBJ2-5; no firm D call. Germline loops: CDR1 LGHNA, CDR2 YNFKEQ. There are 15 residues in the CDR3. The V end was cut by 0 bases, the J end by 1 base, with 9 bases between.